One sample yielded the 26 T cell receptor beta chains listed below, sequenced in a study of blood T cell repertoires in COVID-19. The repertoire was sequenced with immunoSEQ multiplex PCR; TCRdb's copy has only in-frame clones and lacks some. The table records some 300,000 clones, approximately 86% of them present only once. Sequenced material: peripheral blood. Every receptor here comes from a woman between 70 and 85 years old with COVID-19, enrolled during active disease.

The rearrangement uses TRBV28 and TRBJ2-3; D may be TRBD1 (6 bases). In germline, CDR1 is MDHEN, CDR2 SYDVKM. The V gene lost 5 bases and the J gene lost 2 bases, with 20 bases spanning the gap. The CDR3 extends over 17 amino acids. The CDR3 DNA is TGTGCCAGCAGTCTGTCGGGCAGGGGACCACTCACAGATACGCAGTATTTT. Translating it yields CASSLSGRGPLTDTQYF.

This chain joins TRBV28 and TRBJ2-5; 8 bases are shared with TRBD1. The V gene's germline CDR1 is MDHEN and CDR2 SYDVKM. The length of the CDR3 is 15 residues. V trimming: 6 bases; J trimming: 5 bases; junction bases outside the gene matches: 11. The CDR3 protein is CASSHLTGERETQYF. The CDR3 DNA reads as TGTGCCAGCAGCCACCTGACAGGGGAAAGGGAGACCCAGTACTTC.

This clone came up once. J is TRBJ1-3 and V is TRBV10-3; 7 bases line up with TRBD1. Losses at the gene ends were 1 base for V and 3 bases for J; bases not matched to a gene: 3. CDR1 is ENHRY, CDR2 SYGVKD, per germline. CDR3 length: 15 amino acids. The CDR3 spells CAISELGGGGNTIYF. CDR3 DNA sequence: TGTGCCATCAGTGAGTTAGGGGGCGGTGGAAACACCATATATTTT.

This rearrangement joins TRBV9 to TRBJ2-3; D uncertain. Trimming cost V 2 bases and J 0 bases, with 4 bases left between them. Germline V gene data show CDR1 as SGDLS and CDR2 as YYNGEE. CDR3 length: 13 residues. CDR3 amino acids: CASSVLSTDTQYF. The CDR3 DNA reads TGTGCCAGCAGCGTCCTTAGCACAGATACGCAGTATTTT.

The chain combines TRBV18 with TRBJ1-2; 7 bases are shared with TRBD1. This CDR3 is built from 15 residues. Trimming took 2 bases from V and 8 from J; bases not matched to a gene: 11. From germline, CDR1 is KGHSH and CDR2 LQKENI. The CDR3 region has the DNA TGTGCCAGCTCACCATCGTGGGACAGCGCGGAGGGCTACACCTTC. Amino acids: CASSPSWDSAEGYTF.

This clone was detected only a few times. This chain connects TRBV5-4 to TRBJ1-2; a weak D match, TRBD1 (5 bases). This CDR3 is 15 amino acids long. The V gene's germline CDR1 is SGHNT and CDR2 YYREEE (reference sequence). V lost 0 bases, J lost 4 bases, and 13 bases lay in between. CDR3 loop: CASSLGPGQVYGYTF. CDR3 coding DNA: TGTGCCAGCAGCTTGGGTCCAGGGCAGGTCTATGGCTACACCTTC.

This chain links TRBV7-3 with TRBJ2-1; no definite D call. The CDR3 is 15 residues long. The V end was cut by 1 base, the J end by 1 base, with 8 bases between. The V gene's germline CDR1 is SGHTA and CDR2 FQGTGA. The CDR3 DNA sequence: TGTGCCAGCAGCTTAAGCGGTCAGTCCTACAATGAGCAGTTCTTC. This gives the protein CASSLSGQSYNEQFF. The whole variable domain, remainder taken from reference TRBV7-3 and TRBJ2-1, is GAGVSQTPSNKVTEKGKYVELRCDPISGHTALYWYRQSLGQGPEFLIYFQGTGAADDSGLPNDRFFAVRPEGSVSTLKIQRTERGDSAVYLCASSLSGQSYNEQFFGPGTRLTVL.

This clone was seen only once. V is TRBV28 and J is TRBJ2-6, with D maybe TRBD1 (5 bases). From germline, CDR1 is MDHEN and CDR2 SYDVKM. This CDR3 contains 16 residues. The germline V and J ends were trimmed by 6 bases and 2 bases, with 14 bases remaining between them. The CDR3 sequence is CASSPPSGPGANVLTF. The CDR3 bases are TGTGCCAGCAGCCCTCCCTCAGGGCCTGGGGCCAACGTCCTGACTTTC.

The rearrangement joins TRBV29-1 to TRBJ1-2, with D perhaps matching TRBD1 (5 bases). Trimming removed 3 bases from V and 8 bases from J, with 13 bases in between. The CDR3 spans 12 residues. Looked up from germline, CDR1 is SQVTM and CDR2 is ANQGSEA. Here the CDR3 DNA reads TGCAGCGTTGACGCGGGGACGGGGGGCTACACCTTC. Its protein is CSVDAGTGGYTF.

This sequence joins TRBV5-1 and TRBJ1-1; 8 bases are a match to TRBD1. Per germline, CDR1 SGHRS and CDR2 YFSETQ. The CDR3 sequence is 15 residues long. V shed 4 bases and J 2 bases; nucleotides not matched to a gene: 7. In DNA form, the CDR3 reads TGCGCCAGCAGCGTCGCGACAGGGGACAACACTGAAGCTTTCTTT. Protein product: CASSVATGDNTEAFF.

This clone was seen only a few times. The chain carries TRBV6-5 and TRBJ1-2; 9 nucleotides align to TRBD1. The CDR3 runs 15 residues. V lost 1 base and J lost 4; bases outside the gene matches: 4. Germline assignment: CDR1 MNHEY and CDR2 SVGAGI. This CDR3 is CASSYLGTGSYGYTF. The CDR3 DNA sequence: TGTGCCAGCAGTTACTTGGGGACAGGGAGCTATGGCTACACCTTC.

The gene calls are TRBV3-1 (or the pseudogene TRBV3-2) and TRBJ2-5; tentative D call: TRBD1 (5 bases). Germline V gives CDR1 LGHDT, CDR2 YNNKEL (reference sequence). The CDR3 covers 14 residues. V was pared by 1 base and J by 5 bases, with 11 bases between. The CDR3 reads CASSQGQGWETQYF. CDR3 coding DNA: TGTGCCAGCAGCCAAGGGCAGGGCTGGGAGACCCAGTACTTC.

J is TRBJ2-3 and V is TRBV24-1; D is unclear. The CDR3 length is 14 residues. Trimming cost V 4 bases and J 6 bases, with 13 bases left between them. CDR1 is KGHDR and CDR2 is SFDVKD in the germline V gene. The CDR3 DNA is TGTGCCACCAGTGAGGCAGGTCAAGATGATACGCAGTATTTT. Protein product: CATSEAGQDDTQYF.

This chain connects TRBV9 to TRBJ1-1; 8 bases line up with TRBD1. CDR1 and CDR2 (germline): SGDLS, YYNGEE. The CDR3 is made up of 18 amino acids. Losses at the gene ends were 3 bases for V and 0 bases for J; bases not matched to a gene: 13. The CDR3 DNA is TGTGCCAGCAGCGCCCTCGACAGGGGTGGGGCCTTGAACACTGAAGCTTTCTTT. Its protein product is CASSALDRGGALNTEAFF.

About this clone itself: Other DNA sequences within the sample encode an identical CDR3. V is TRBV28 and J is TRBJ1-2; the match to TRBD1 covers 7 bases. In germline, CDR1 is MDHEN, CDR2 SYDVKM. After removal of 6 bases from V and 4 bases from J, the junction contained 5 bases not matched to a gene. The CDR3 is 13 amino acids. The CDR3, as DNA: TGTGCCAGCAGCCTCGGACAGGCCTATGGCTACACCTTC. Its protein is CASSLGQAYGYTF.

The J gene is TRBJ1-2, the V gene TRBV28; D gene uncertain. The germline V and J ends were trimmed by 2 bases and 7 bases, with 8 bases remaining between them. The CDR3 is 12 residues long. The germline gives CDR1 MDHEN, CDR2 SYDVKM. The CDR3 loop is CASSLRSSGYTF. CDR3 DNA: TGTGCCAGCAGTTTACGTTCGAGTGGCTACACCTTC.

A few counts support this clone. CDR3 nucleotide sequence: TGTGCCAGCAGCTTCGGAGGGAGGGTAGATGAAAAACTGTTTTTT. Translation gives CASSFGGRVDEKLFF. The chain joins TRBV7-6 to TRBJ1-4; the D is unclear. Germline loops: CDR1 SGHVS, CDR2 FNYEAQ. V lost 3 bases to trimming and J lost 6 bases, with 14 bases between them. The CDR3 runs to 15 residues.

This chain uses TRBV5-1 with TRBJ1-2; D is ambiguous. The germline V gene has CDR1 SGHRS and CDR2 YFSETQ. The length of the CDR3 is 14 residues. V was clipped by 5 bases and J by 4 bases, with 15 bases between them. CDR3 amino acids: CASRETSGSYGYTF. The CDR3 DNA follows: TGCGCCAGCAGGGAGACTTCGGGATCCTATGGCTACACCTTC.

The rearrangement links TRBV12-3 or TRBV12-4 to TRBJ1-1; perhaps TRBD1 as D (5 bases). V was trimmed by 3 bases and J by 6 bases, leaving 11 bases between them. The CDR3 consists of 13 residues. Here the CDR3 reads CASSFGQRSEAFF. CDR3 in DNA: TGTGCCAGCAGTTTCGGACAAAGGTCTGAAGCTTTCTTT.

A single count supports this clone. Here the CDR3 DNA reads TGTGCCAGCAGCGCCCGAATCGGGACAGGGATATCAGCTTTCTTT. This gives the protein CASSARIGTGISAFF. The chain couples TRBV5-6 to TRBJ1-1; 9 nucleotides line up with TRBD1. V was pared by 4 bases and J by 10 bases, with 14 bases of the junction left unmatched. CDR1 SGHDT and CDR2 YYEEEE come from the germline V gene. CDR3 length equals 15 residues.

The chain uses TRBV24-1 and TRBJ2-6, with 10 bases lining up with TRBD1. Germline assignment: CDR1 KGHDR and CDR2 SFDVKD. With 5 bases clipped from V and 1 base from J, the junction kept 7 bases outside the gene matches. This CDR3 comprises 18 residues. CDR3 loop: CATSGPGQGKSGANVLTF. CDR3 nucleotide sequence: TGTGCCACCAGTGGCCCGGGACAGGGGAAGTCTGGGGCCAACGTCCTGACTTTC.

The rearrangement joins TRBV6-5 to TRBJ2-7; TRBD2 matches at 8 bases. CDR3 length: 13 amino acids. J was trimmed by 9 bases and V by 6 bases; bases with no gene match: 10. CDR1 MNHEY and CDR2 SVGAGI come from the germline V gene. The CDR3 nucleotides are TGTGCCAGCAGCCGAGCGGGGGAGGCCGGGCAGTACTTC. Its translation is CASSRAGEAGQYF.

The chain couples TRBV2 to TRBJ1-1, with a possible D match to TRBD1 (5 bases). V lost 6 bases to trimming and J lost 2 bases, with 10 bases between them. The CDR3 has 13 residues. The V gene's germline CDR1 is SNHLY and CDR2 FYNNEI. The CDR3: CASRPQGNTEAFF. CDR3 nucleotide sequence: TGTGCCAGCAGGCCCCAGGGTAACACTGAAGCTTTCTTT.

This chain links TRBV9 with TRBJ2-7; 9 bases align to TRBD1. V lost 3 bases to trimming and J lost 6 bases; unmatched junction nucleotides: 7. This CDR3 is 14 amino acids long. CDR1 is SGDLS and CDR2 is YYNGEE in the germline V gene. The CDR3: CASSEKGQGSEQYF. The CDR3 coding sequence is TGTGCCAGCAGCGAGAAGGGACAGGGATCCGAGCAGTACTTC.

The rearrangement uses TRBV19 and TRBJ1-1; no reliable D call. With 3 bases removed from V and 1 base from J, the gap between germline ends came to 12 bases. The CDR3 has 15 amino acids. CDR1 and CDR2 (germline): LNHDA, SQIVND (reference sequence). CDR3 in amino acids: CASSIIVSWNTEAFF. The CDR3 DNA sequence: TGTGCCAGTAGTATTATTGTGTCTTGGAACACTGAAGCTTTCTTT.

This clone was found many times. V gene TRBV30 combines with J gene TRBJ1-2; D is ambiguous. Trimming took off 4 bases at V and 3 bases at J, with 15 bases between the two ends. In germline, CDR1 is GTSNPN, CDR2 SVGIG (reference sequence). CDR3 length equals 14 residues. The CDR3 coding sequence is TGTGCCTGGATCGGAGGGTACCCGGACTATGGCTACACCTTC. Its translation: CAWIGGYPDYGYTF. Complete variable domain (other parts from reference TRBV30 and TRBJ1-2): SQTIHQWPATLVQPVGSPLSLECTVEGTSNPNLYWYRQAAGRGLQLLFYSVGIGQISSEVPQNLSASRPQDRQFILSSKKLLLSDSGFYLCAWIGGYPDYGYTFGSGTRLTVV.